A single T cell receptor (beta chain) is shown here with its context. The antigen it recognizes is unknown. Base qualities were left out, and no much larger clone turns up one base away. The data derive from a study of shared T cell receptors in the human thymus (dated by TCRdb to the early 2020s). Some background on the complete study: The study examined how self-reactive, shared T-cell receptor alpha chains are generated in the human thymus.

Libraries were made using the immunoSEQ multiplex PCR assay. TCRdb carries this immuneACCESS record with in-frame sequences only. Its versions omit some clonotypes, under half of them owing to an unresolved V gene in the studies checked, with the rest unexplained. For this sample the table gives hundreds of thousands of clones, of which approximately 88% were detected only once. The ten biggest clones cover around 0.0099% of the sample. The same sample was also studied in work on human thymus T cells. The second study, in turn, reports: The donors were immunologically healthy infants in Finland who had open corrective cardiac surgery for congenital heart defects. Thymus tissue was obtained as surgical resects removed during corrective cardiac surgery. Usage of V and J gene segments appeared to be biased in both the thymic and the peripheral blood repertoires. Highly overlapping thymic TCR repertoires among unrelated individuals were reported in the related research. The study described the TCR alpha and beta repertoires in under ten infant thymus samples and a handful of matching peripheral blood samples. Donor ages ranging from about 6 to 250 days were recorded, and a handful of male and a couple of female infants were included in the cohort. Thymocytes were mechanically released from the tissue and were stored as pellets of 10-30 million cells at -70 degrees C. Genomic DNA was extracted from frozen cell pellets with a QIAsymphony instrument. The immunoSEQ multiplex PCR assay was used to amplify the TCRB and TCRAD loci from a standardized quantity of quality-controlled genomic DNA. The V(D)J region was spanned by amplicons of a length sufficient to cover the CDR3 and to identify V and J genes. Amplicon sequencing was performed on an Illumina platform through the commercial immunoSEQ service. Primer bias and sequencing errors were corrected using previously described methods, and TCRAD and TCRB definitions followed the IMGT database. Repertoires were analysed with immunoSEQ Analyzer 3.0 and VDJTools, covering basic statistics, V/J segment usage, diversity estimates, rarefaction and pairwise overlap. Chao1, ChaoE, Efron-Thisted, Shannon and inverse Simpson indices were used to estimate diversity, which was also estimated on datasets down-sampled to the smallest sample. For repertoire overlap, CDR3 nucleotide sequence, V gene and J gene had to match strictly, and clustering was done by Jaccard-based multidimensional scaling. On average, thymus samples yielded around 850,000 unique TCRB clonotypes, whereas blood samples yielded about 80,000.

This receptor was identified in a boy less than two years old with a congenital heart defect. Donor details come from another sample of the same person, matched by shared clones. Sequencing was performed on thymocytes.

The CDR3 protein: CAISGSARLAGDYNEQFF. At the DNA level, the sequence is TGTGCCATCAGTGGCTCTGCCCGACTAGCGGGGGACTACAATGAGCAGTTCTTC. The rearranged segments are TRBV10-3 and TRBJ2-1, and 12 bases in between align with TRBD2. The V end gives up 4 bases and the J end 3 bases, leaving 10 bases in the junction not matched to a gene. The CDR3 numbers 18 residues from cysteine through phenylalanine. Just the 54-base CDR3 DNA is kept, in frame starting at base 1. According to the germline V gene, CDR1 reads ENHRY and CDR2 reads SYGVKD.